Listed below are T cell receptor beta chains from one sample, sequenced in a study of neurological immune-mediated disorders. TCRdb re-analysed the 5' RACE reads in MiXCR, keeping a single row per CDR3 protein. Seen here are 45,000 or so distinct CDR3 sequences, roughly 6.3% observed once, and the top ten hold roughly 0.5%. Sequences were obtained from CD4+ T cells from blood. All receptors come from a woman between 40 and 55 years old in good health. CDR3s include the opening cysteine and the closing phenylalanine or tryptophan. Fields, in order: D gene, J gene, V gene, clone size, CDR3 protein, CDR3 DNA. A D gene is named only where the DNA matches it firmly. Clone size appears in some rows only: once, few, many, or a class for an expanded clone.

d_gene: NA; j_gene: TRBJ1-2; v_gene: TRBV3-1; abundance: medium-sized; CDR3aa: CASSQGGGYGYTF; CDR3nt: TGTGCCAGCAGCCAAGGGGGAGGCTATGGCTACACCTTC
d_gene: TRBD2; j_gene: TRBJ2-7; v_gene: TRBV20-1; abundance: many; CDR3aa: CSARASGNEQYF; CDR3nt: TGCAGTGCTAGAGCTAGCGGGAACGAGCAGTACTTC
d_gene: NA; j_gene: TRBJ1-1; v_gene: TRBV29-1; abundance: many; CDR3aa: CSVALDHAEAFF; CDR3nt: TGCAGCGTTGCTTTAGATCACGCTGAAGCTTTCTTT
d_gene: NA; j_gene: TRBJ2-3; v_gene: TRBV5-1; abundance: many; CDR3aa: CASSLGGFSTDTQYF; CDR3nt: TGCGCCAGCAGCTTGGGGGGTTTTAGCACAGATACGCAGTATTTT
d_gene: NA; j_gene: TRBJ1-2; v_gene: TRBV11-1; abundance: NA; CDR3aa: CASSLRSPSGGYTF; CDR3nt: TGTGCCAGCAGCTTAAGGTCTCCTTCAGGTGGCTACACCTTC
d_gene: NA; j_gene: TRBJ2-3; v_gene: TRBV7-9; abundance: many; CDR3aa: CASSPVVTDTQYF; CDR3nt: TGTGCCAGCAGCCCCGTGGTCACAGATACGCAGTATTTT
d_gene: TRBD1; j_gene: TRBJ2-1; v_gene: TRBV28; abundance: many; CDR3aa: CASSLGDSAKEQFF; CDR3nt: TGTGCCAGCAGTTTGGGGGACAGCGCGAAAGAGCAGTTCTTC
d_gene: TRBD2; j_gene: TRBJ2-3; v_gene: TRBV9; abundance: many; CDR3aa: CASSAGLSTDTQYF; CDR3nt: TGTGCCAGCAGTGCGGGACTATCAACAGATACGCAGTATTTT
d_gene: NA; j_gene: TRBJ2-5; v_gene: TRBV6-2/TRBV6-3; abundance: many; CDR3aa: CASSQVPYETQYF; CDR3nt: TGTGCCAGCAGCCAAGTACCTTATGAGACCCAGTACTTC
d_gene: NA; j_gene: TRBJ1-1; v_gene: TRBV28; abundance: NA; CDR3aa: CASSSGVNTEAFF; CDR3nt: TGTGCCAGCAGTTCAGGGGTTAACACTGAAGCTTTCTTT
d_gene: TRBD1; j_gene: TRBJ2-7; v_gene: TRBV18; abundance: few; CDR3aa: CASSPRGQGTNEQYF; CDR3nt: TGTGCCAGCTCACCAAGGGGACAGGGGACAAACGAGCAGTACTTC
d_gene: TRBD1; j_gene: TRBJ2-6; v_gene: TRBV18; abundance: NA; CDR3aa: CASSPTGQGARGANVLTF; CDR3nt: TGTGCCAGCTCACCGACAGGACAGGGGGCGCGCGGGGCCAACGTCCTGACTTTC
d_gene: NA; j_gene: TRBJ2-2; v_gene: TRBV6-5; abundance: many; CDR3aa: CASSYFGSVNTGELFF; CDR3nt: TGTGCCAGCAGTTACTTTGGTAGCGTGAACACCGGGGAGCTGTTTTTT
d_gene: NA; j_gene: TRBJ1-2; v_gene: TRBV28; abundance: many; CDR3aa: CASSLEATGGGGYTF; CDR3nt: TGTGCCAGCAGTTTGGAAGCTACTGGGGGGGGAGGCTACACCTTC
d_gene: TRBD2; j_gene: TRBJ2-3; v_gene: TRBV29-1; abundance: many; CDR3aa: CSVEIPPGGRDTQYF; CDR3nt: TGCAGCGTTGAAATACCGCCCGGGGGGAGAGATACGCAGTATTTT
d_gene: TRBD1; j_gene: TRBJ2-1; v_gene: TRBV18; abundance: many; CDR3aa: CASSGQAHEQFF; CDR3nt: TGTGCCAGCTCGGGACAGGCACATGAGCAGTTCTTC
d_gene: NA; j_gene: TRBJ1-2; v_gene: TRBV25-1; abundance: many; CDR3aa: CASSGVSTGSVGYTF; CDR3nt: TGTGCCAGCAGCGGAGTTAGTACAGGGTCGGTTGGCTACACCTTC
d_gene: TRBD1; j_gene: TRBJ2-5; v_gene: TRBV24-1; abundance: many; CDR3aa: CATSDPTGGEETQYF; CDR3nt: TGTGCCACCAGTGATCCGACAGGGGGCGAGGAGACCCAGTACTTC
d_gene: TRBD2; j_gene: TRBJ2-7; v_gene: TRBV7-2; abundance: NA; CDR3aa: CASHGRGIYEQYF; CDR3nt: TGTGCCAGCCACGGGAGGGGAATCTACGAGCAGTACTTC
d_gene: NA; j_gene: TRBJ2-3; v_gene: TRBV9; abundance: many; CDR3aa: CASSWRATDTQYF; CDR3nt: TGTGCCAGCTCCTGGCGGGCAACAGATACGCAGTATTTT
d_gene: NA; j_gene: TRBJ1-5; v_gene: TRBV24-1; abundance: many; CDR3aa: CATSDLVQSRIYSNQPQHF; CDR3nt: TGTGCCACCAGTGATTTGGTTCAGAGCAGGATCTATAGCAATCAGCCCCAGCATTTT
d_gene: NA; j_gene: TRBJ2-5; v_gene: TRBV7-2; abundance: many; CDR3aa: CASSLAGETRGETQYF; CDR3nt: TGTGCCAGCAGCTTAGCGGGAGAAACTCGAGGGGAGACCCAGTACTTC
d_gene: NA; j_gene: TRBJ2-7; v_gene: TRBV5-8; abundance: medium-sized; CDR3aa: CASSLDRASYEQYF; CDR3nt: TGTGCCAGCAGCTTGGACAGGGCTTCCTACGAGCAGTACTTC
d_gene: NA; j_gene: TRBJ2-7; v_gene: TRBV6-5; abundance: many; CDR3aa: CASMLRDSKSYEQYF; CDR3nt: TGTGCCAGCATGCTCCGGGACTCCAAGAGCTACGAGCAGTACTTC
d_gene: NA; j_gene: TRBJ1-5; v_gene: TRBV5-6; abundance: many; CDR3aa: CASSVGGRNQPQHF; CDR3nt: TGTGCCAGCAGCGTGGGAGGGAGGAATCAGCCCCAGCATTTT
d_gene: NA; j_gene: TRBJ2-7; v_gene: TRBV11-2; abundance: many; CDR3aa: CASSSSYEQYF; CDR3nt: TGTGCCAGCAGCTCCTCCTACGAGCAGTACTTC
d_gene: TRBD2; j_gene: TRBJ2-6; v_gene: TRBV3-1; abundance: many; CDR3aa: CASSPLAGGTGGANVLTF; CDR3nt: TGTGCCAGCAGCCCCCTAGCGGGAGGAACGGGTGGGGCCAACGTCCTGACTTTC
d_gene: TRBD1; j_gene: TRBJ1-5; v_gene: TRBV20-1; abundance: NA; CDR3aa: CSARGQGHYQPQHF; CDR3nt: TGCAGTGCTAGAGGACAGGGACATTATCAGCCCCAGCATTTT
d_gene: TRBD2; j_gene: TRBJ2-1; v_gene: TRBV3-1; abundance: many; CDR3aa: CASSPRRASGNEQFF; CDR3nt: TGTGCCAGCAGCCCTCGTAGGGCTAGCGGGAATGAGCAGTTCTTC
d_gene: TRBD1; j_gene: TRBJ2-1; v_gene: TRBV6-5; abundance: many; CDR3aa: CASNLDRNFFGNEQFF; CDR3nt: TGTGCCAGCAACTTGGACAGGAATTTTTTTGGAAATGAGCAGTTCTTC
d_gene: TRBD1; j_gene: TRBJ1-5; v_gene: TRBV7-2; abundance: many; CDR3aa: CASSSDRVQPQHF; CDR3nt: TGTGCCAGCAGCTCTGACAGGGTTCAGCCCCAGCATTTT
d_gene: NA; j_gene: TRBJ2-3; v_gene: TRBV5-1; abundance: many; CDR3aa: CASSLQGQTDTQYF; CDR3nt: TGCGCCAGCAGTTTACAAGGACAGACAGATACGCAGTATTTT
d_gene: NA; j_gene: TRBJ2-3; v_gene: TRBV18; abundance: many; CDR3aa: CASSSSMAQYF; CDR3nt: TGTGCCAGCTCTTCCTCGATGGCGCAGTATTTT
d_gene: NA; j_gene: TRBJ2-3; v_gene: TRBV29-1; abundance: many; CDR3aa: CSVESGAGDTQYF; CDR3nt: TGCAGCGTTGAAAGTGGGGCAGGGGATACGCAGTATTTT
d_gene: NA; j_gene: TRBJ2-2; v_gene: TRBV5-1; abundance: many; CDR3aa: CASSSTNTGELFF; CDR3nt: TGCGCCAGCAGCTCAACGAACACCGGGGAGCTGTTTTTT
d_gene: NA; j_gene: TRBJ1-2; v_gene: TRBV6-5; abundance: many; CDR3aa: CASTEGVRGYTF; CDR3nt: TGTGCCAGCACCGAAGGGGTGAGAGGCTACACCTTC
d_gene: TRBD2; j_gene: TRBJ2-2; v_gene: TRBV28; abundance: NA; CDR3aa: CASSFPPGGTGELFF; CDR3nt: TGTGCCAGCAGTTTCCCCCCGGGGGGTACCGGGGAGCTGTTTTTT
d_gene: TRBD1; j_gene: TRBJ2-7; v_gene: TRBV5-1; abundance: many; CDR3aa: CASTRTGKDEQYF; CDR3nt: TGCGCCAGCACCCGGACAGGGAAAGACGAGCAGTACTTC
d_gene: NA; j_gene: TRBJ2-6; v_gene: TRBV5-1; abundance: many; CDR3aa: CASSFGGSGSGANVLTF; CDR3nt: TGCGCCAGCAGCTTCGGCGGGTCGGGTAGCGGGGCCAACGTCCTGACTTTC
d_gene: TRBD2; j_gene: TRBJ2-7; v_gene: TRBV10-3; abundance: many; CDR3aa: CAIRPLAGVGEQYF; CDR3nt: TGTGCCATCAGGCCTCTAGCGGGAGTGGGGGAGCAGTACTTC